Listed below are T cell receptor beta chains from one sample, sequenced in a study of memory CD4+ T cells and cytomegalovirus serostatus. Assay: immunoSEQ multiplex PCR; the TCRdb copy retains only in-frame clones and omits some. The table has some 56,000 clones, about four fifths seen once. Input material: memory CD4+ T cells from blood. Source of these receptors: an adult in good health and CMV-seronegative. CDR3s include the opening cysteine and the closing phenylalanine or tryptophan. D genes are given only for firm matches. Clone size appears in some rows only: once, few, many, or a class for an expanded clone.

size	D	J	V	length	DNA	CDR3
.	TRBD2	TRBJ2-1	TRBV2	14	TGTGCCCCCGGAGGAGCGGGGGGTGTCAATGAGCAGTTCTTC	CAPGGAGGVNEQFF
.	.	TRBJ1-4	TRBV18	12	TGTGCCAGCTCATCCAGTAGGGAAAAACTGTTTTTT	CASSSSREKLFF
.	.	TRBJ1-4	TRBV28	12	TGTGCCAGCAGTGGGGACGGTGAAAAACTGTTTTTT	CASSGDGEKLFF
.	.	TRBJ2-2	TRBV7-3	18	TGTGCCAGCAGCTTAGCAGGGTTGCTCGGAGGGATAACCGGGGAGCTGTTTTTT	CASSLAGLLGGITGELFF
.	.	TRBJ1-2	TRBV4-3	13	TGCGCCAGCAGCCCGGACACTTCCTATGGCTACACCTTC	CASSPDTSYGYTF
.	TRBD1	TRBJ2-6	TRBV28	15	TGTGCCAGCAGGACTGGACAGGGCTGGGCCAACGTCCTGACTTTC	CASRTGQGWANVLTF
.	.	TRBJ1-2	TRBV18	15	TGTGCCAGCTCTCTCTTGGGGCTAAAGGTGGATGGCTACACCTTC	CASSLLGLKVDGYTF
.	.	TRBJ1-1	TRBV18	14	TGTGCCAGCTCACCACCGGGGGGAGTCACTGAAGCTTTCTTT	CASSPPGGVTEAFF
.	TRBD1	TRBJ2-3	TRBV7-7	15	TGTGCTAGCAGCCCTACAGGGGGAACCGCAGATACGCAGTATTTT	CASSPTGGTADTQYF
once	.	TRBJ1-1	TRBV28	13	TGTGCCAGCAGCCCGCCGCTGAACACTGAAGCTTTCTTT	CASSPPLNTEAFF
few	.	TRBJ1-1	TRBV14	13	TGTGCCAGCAGCCCTCTAAGAGGCACTGAAGCTTTCTTT	CASSPLRGTEAFF
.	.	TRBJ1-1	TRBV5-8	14	TGTGCCAGCAGCTTATGGAGGGGTACCACTGAAGCTTTCTTT	CASSLWRGTTEAFF
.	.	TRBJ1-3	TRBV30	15	TGTGCCTGGATGCGGGGAACCCCCTCTGGAAACACCATATATTTT	CAWMRGTPSGNTIYF
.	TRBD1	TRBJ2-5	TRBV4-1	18	TGCGCCAGCAGCCAAGCTGCCCTCAGACAGGGGGGAACGGAGACCCAGTACTTC	CASSQAALRQGGTETQYF
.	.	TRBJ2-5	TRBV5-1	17	TGCGCCAGCTCCCTTAAGAGTGGGGCCAGGCCGACAGAGACCCAGTACTTC	CASSLKSGARPTETQYF
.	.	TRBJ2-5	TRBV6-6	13	TGTGCCAGCAGTGGTTCCGGAGGGGAGACCCAGTACTTC	CASSGSGGETQYF
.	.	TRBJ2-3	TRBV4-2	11	TGTGCCAGCAGCCAGATAGATACGCAGTATTTT	CASSQIDTQYF
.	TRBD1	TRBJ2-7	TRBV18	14	TGTGCCAGCTCACTGTTGGACAGGGGCTACGAGCAGTACTTC	CASSLLDRGYEQYF
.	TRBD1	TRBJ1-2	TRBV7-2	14	TGTGCCAGCAGCTTAAATTACAGGGGGGATGGCTACACCTTC	CASSLNYRGDGYTF
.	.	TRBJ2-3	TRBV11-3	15	TGTGCCAGCAGCTTAGATTCAGGGACCACAGATACGCAGTATTTT	CASSLDSGTTDTQYF
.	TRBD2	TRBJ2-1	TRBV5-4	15	TGTGCCAGCAGCCCCGGGGGGGACAACTACAATGAGCAGTTCTTC	CASSPGGDNYNEQFF
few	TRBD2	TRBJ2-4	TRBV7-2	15	TGTGCCAGCAGTTTCGACCCGGGGGGCAAAAACATTCAGTACTTC	CASSFDPGGKNIQYF
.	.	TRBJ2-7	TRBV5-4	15	TGTGCCAGCAGCTTGGCAGGTGGAAGCTCCTACGAGCAGTACTTC	CASSLAGGSSYEQYF
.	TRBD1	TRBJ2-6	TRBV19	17	TGTGCCAGTAGTATGCGACAGGGGCCGACTGGGGCCAACGTCCTGACTTTC	CASSMRQGPTGANVLTF
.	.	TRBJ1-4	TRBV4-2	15	TGTGCCAGCAGCCAAGTGCAGGGGATTAATGAAAAACTGTTTTTT	CASSQVQGINEKLFF
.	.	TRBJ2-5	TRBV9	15	TGTGCCAGCAGCGTAGGATCTCTGGCCGGGGAGACCCAGTACTTC	CASSVGSLAGETQYF
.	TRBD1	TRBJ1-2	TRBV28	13	TGTGCCAGCAGCGATCCAGGGGGCTCTGGCTACACCTTC	CASSDPGGSGYTF
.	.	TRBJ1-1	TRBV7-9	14	TGTGCCAGCAGCCAGTCGACCTCATCCACTGAAGCTTTCTTT	CASSQSTSSTEAFF
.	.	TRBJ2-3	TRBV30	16	TGTGCCTGGAGTGAAGGTCTGAGGGGGAGGGGAGATACGCAGTATTTT	CAWSEGLRGRGDTQYF
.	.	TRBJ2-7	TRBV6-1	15	TGTGCCAGCAGTGAAATGTCGGGGGCCCACTACGAGCAGTACTTC	CASSEMSGAHYEQYF
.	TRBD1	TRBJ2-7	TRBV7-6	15	TGTGCCAGCAGCCAGGGACAGGGGGCGGCCTACGAGCAGTACTTC	CASSQGQGAAYEQYF
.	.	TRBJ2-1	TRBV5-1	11	TGCGCCAGCACGGCAGAAAATGAGCAGTTCTTC	CASTAENEQFF
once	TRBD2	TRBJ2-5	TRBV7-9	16	TGTGCCAGCAGCTTGGCGACTAGCGGGGGCTCTAGGGAGCAGTACTTC	CASSLATSGGSREQYF
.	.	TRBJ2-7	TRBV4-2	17	TGTGCCAGCAGCCAAGAGAGGCGTCTAGCTCCCTTGGGGGAGCAGTACTTC	CASSQERRLAPLGEQYF
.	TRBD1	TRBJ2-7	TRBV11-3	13	TGTGCCAGCAGCTTTACAGGGGACCACGAGCAGTACTTC	CASSFTGDHEQYF
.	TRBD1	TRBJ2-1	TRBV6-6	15	TGTGCCAGCAATGCTCCGGGACAGGGGACAGATGAGCAGTTCTTC	CASNAPGQGTDEQFF
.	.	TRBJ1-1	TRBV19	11	TGTGCCAGTAGTTTGGCCACTGAAGCTTTCTTT	CASSLATEAFF
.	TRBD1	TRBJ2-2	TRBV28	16	TGTGCCAGCAAGGTCCGGGACAGACGCATCATCGGGGAGCTGTTTTTT	CASKVRDRRIIGELFF
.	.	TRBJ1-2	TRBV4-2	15	TGTGCCAGCAGCCAAGATCACAGCACTAACTATGGCTACACTTTC	CASSQDHSTNYGYTF
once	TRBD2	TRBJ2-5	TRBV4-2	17	TGTGCCAGCAGCCAAGAGGGAAGCGGGGGGGGCGGCGGGACCCAGTACTTC	CASSQEGSGGGGGTQYF
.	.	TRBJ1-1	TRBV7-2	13	TGTGCCAGCAGCTCTTCCGGGGGCACTGAAGCTTTCTTT	CASSSSGGTEAFF
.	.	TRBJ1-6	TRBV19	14	TGTGCCAGTAGTACCGACCGGGGGAATTCACCCCTCCACTTT	CASSTDRGNSPLHF